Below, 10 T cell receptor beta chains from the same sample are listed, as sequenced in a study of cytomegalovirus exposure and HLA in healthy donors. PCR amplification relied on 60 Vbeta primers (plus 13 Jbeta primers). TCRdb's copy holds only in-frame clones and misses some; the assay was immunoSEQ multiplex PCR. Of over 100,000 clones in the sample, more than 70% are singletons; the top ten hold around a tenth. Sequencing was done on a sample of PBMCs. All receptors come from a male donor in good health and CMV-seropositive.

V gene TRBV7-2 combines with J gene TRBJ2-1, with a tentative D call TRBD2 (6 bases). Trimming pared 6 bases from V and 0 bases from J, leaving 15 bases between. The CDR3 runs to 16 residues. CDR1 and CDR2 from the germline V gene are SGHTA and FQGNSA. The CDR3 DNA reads TGTGCCAGCAGGGGGGGATTAGCGCACTCCTACAATGAGCAGTTCTTC. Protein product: CASRGGLAHSYNEQFF.

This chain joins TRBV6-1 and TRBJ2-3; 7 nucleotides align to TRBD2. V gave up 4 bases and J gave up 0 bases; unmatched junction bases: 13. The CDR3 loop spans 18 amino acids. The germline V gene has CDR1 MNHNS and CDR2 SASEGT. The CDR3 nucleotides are TGTGCCAGCAGTGCTGTTCGGGCTCTAGCGGAGAGCACAGATACGCAGTATTTT. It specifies CASSAVRALAESTDTQYF.

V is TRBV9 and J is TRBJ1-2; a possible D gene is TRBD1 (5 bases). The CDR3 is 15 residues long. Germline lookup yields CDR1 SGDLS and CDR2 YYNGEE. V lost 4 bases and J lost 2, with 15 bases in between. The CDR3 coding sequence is TGTGCCAGCAGCAGGGGAGGGCGGGGGAACTATGGCTACACCTTC. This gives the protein CASSRGGRGNYGYTF.

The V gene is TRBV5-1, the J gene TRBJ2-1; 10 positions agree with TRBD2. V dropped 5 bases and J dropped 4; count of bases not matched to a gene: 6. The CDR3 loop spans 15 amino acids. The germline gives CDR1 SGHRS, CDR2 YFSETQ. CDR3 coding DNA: TGCGCCAGCAGTCGCACTAGCGGGGATTACAATGAGCAGTTCTTC. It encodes CASSRTSGDYNEQFF.

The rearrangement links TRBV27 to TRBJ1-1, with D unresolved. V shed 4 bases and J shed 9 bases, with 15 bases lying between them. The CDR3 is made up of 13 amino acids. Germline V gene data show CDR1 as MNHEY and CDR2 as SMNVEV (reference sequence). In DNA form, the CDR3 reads TGTGCCAGCAGTTGGTCGGGAGATCGGAAAGCTTTCTTT. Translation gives CASSWSGDRKAFF.

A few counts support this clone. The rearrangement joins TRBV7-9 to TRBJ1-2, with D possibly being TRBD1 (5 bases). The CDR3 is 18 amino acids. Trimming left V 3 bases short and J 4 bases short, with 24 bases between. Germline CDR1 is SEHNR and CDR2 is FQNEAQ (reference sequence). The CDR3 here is CASSFSSPSPPGIYGYTF. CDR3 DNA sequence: TGTGCCAGCAGCTTCTCATCCCCGTCCCCGCCAGGGATCTATGGCTACACCTTC. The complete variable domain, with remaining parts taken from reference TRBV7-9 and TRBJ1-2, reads DTGVSQNPRHKITKRGQNVTFRCDPISEHNRLYWYRQTLGQGPEFLTYFQNEAQLEKSRLLSDRFSAERPKGSFSTLEIQRTEQGDSAMYLCASSFSSPSPPGIYGYTFGSGTRLTVV.

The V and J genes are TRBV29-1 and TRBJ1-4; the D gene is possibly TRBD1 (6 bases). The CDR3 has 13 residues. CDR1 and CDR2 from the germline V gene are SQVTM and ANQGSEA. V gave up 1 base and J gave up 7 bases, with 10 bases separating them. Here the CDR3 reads CSVEVGAGEKLFF. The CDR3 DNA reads TGCAGCGTTGAAGTGGGGGCGGGTGAAAAACTGTTTTTT. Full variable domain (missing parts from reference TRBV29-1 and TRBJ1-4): SAVISQKPSRDICQRGTSLTIQCQVDSQVTMMFWYRQQPGQSLTLIATANQGSEATYESGFVIDKFPISRPNLTFSTLTVSNMSPEDSSIYLCSVEVGAGEKLFFGSGTQLSVL.

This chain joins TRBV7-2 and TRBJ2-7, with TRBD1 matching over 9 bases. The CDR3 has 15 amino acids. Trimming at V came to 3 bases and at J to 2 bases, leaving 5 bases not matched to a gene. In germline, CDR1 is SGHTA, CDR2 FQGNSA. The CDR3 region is CASSFSRDRAYEQYF. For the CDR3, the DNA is TGTGCCAGCAGCTTTTCCCGGGACAGGGCCTACGAGCAGTACTTC.

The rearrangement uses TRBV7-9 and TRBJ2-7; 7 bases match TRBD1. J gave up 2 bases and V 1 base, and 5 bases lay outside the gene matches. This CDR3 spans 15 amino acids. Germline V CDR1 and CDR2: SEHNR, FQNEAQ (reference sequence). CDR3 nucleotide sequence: TGTGCCAGCAGCTTAGGCCGACAGGGAACCTACGAGCAGTACTTC. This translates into CASSLGRQGTYEQYF.

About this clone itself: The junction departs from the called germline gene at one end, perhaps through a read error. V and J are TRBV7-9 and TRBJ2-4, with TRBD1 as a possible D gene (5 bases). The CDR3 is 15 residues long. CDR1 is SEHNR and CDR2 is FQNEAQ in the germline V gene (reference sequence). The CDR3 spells CASSYVPGHLNSQYF. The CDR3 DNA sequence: TGTGCCAGCAGTTATGTCCCAGGGCACTTAAACAGTCAGTACTTC.